What follows describes a single T cell receptor (beta chain). Its antigen remains unidentified. This CDR3 is also generated by other DNA sequences in the sample. The data were obtained in a study of T cell responses to AZD1222 COVID-19 vaccine. General observations from the study: With dominance at 160-218 and 743-854, vaccine-associated CD4 TCRs spanned spike.

Germline V gives CDR1 SGHRS, CDR2 YFSETQ. This CDR3 is built from 13 residues. V was shortened by 1 base and J by 5 bases, with 9 bases between the two germline ends. Generated by immunoSEQ multiplex PCR, the TCRdb table keeps only in-frame clones and is missing some. The table lists 150,000 or so clones, about 91% of them singletons. Sequencing used peripheral blood, obtained on day 0 of MenACWY control vaccination. The rearrangement uses TRBV5-1 and TRBJ1-1; TRBD1 is a possible D gene (5 bases). This sequence was found in an adult in good health. DNA for the CDR3: TGCGCCAGCAGCTTGCTCGGGGGGACTGAAGCTTTCTTT. It specifies CASSLLGGTEAFF. Based on the CDR3 plus reference TRBV5-1 and TRBJ1-1, the full variable domain is KAGVTQTPRYLIKTRGQQVTLSCSPISGHRSVSWYQQTPGQGLQFLFEYFSETQRNKGNFPGRFSGRQFSNSRSEMNVSTLELGDSALYLCASSLLGGTEAFFGQGTRLTVV.